Given below is one TCR beta chain in context. Its target antigen remains unknown. No per-base quality is available; no much larger clone lies one base away. These data belong to a study of blood T cell repertoires in COVID-19 (dated by TCRdb to 2019 to 2021). Turning to the overall study: The collaborator samples originated in the United States, Italy and Spain and spanned the acute and convalescent phases of COVID-19. HLA class I and class II types, where available, came from metadata supplied by the sample provider rather than from assay-based typing. The material from the prospective study consisted of cDNA or gDNA derived from T cells, B-cell-depleted T cells, or PBMCs. The samples were drawn from the first 160 participants of the ongoing ImmuneRACE study and from 950 to 1,500 subjects provided by 6 global collaborators. A de-identified subject ID, COVID-19 status, age in years and sex were almost always included in the sample metadata. The repertoires were released in a freely available public database meant as a resource for research on the immune response to SARS-CoV-2. Subjects who had been exposed to COVID-19, were actively infected with it, or had recovered from it provided the deeply sampled blood TCRbeta repertoires that made up the dataset. Overall study outcomes, separate from this receptor: The amount of clinical and demographic metadata varied by source and participant and was provided uncurated.

The CDR3 covers 15 residues, taking in both the cysteine and the phenylalanine. Only the CDR3 region is kept as DNA, spanning 45 bases read in frame from base 1. Sequences SGHTA (CDR1) and FQGTGA (CDR2) are obtained from the germline V gene. Trimming takes 5 bases off V and 2 bases off J; junction bases not matched to a gene: 8. Each collaborating institution followed its own protocols to collect whole blood in K2EDTA tubes. For TCRbeta analysis, collaborators shipped samples as frozen whole blood, isolated PBMCs, or DNA extracted from either of those sample types. The immunoSEQ Assay, a bias-controlled multiplex PCR, was used to amplify TCRbeta CDR3 regions from genomic DNA. Regarding the original processing steps: Within the assay, amplification of reference gene primers was used to estimate how many nucleated cells each sample contained. To quantify the absolute abundance of each unique TCRbeta CDR3 rearrangement, sequence reads were collapsed and filtered. For each sample, productive Simpson clonality was calculated as the square root of Simpson's diversity index across productive rearrangements. The table comes from immuneACCESS by way of TCRdb, which keeps in-frame sequences with V and J called. Part of the clones is missing from these tables; in studies checked, under half for an unresolved V gene and the rest for unknown reasons. Clonal size and the V and J genes are those of that table, whereas D and trimming came from the DNA. The sample yields 95,000 to 100,000 clones; 70% to 90% were counted once. Jointly, the top ten make up roughly 10% of the sample.

The chain links TRBV7-3 with TRBJ1-2; 7 bases in the middle match TRBD1. Sequenced sample: peripheral blood. The sequence was obtained from a woman aged 25 to 39 with acute or convalescent COVID-19. The DNA sequence reads TGTGCCAGCAGCCGTAATATCAGGGGGAACTATGGCTACACCTTC. This codes for CASSRNIRGNYGYTF. The reference TRBV7-3 and TRBJ1-2 proteins fill in what lies around the CDR3, so the full variable domain reads GAGVSQTPSNKVTEKGKYVELRCDPISGHTALYWYRQSLGQGPEFLIYFQGTGAADDSGLPNDRFFAVRPEGSVSTLKIQRTERGDSAVYLCASSRNIRGNYGYTFGSGTRLTVV.